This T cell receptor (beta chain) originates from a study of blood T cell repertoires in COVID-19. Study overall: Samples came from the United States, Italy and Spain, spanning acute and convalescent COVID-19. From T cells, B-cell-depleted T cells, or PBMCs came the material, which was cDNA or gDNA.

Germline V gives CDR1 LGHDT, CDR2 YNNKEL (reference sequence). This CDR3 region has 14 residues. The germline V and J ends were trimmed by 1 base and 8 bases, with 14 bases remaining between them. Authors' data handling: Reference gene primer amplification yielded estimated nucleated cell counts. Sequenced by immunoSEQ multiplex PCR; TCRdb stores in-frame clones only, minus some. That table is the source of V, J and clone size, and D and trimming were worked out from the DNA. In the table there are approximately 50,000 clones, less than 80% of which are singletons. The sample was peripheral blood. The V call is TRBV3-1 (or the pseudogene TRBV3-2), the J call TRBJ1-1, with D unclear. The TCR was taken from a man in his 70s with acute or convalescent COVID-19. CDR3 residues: CASSQGLEVREAFF. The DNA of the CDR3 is TGTGCCAGCAGCCAAGGATTGGAAGTGAGGGAAGCTTTCTTT.